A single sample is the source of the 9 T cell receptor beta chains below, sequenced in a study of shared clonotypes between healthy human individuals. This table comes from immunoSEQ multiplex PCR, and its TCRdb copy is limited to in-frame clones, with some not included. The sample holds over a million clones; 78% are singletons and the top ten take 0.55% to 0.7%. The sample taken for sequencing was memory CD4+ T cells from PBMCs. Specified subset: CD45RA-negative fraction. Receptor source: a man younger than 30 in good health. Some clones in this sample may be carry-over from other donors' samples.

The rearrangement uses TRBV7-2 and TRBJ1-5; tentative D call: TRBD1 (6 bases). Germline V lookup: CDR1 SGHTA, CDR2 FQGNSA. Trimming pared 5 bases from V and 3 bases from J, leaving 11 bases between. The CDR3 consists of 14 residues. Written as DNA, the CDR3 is TGTGCCAGCAGCCGCCAGGGGCACAATCAGCCCCAGCATTTT. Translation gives CASSRQGHNQPQHF.

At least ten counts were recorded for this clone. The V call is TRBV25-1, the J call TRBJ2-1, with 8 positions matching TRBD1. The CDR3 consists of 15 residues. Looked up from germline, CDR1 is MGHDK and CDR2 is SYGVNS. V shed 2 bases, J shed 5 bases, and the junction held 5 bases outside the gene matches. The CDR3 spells CASSEAQGAHNEQFF. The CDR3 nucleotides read TGTGCCAGCAGTGAAGCGCAGGGGGCCCACAATGAGCAGTTCTTC.

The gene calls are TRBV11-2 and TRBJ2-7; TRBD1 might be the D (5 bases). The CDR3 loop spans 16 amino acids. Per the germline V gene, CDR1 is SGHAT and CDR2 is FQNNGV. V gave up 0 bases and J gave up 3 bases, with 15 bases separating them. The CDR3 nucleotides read TGTGCCAGCAGCTTAGATCAGGGATCCCCCGACTACGAGCAGTACTTC. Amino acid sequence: CASSLDQGSPDYEQYF.

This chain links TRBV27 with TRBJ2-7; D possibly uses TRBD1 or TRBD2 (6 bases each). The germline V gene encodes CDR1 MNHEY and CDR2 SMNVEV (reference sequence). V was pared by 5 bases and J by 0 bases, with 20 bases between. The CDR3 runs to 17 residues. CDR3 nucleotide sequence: TGTGCCAGCAGTCCCCCCTATGGACGGGGGCCCTCCTACGAGCAGTACTTC. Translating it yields CASSPPYGRGPSYEQYF.

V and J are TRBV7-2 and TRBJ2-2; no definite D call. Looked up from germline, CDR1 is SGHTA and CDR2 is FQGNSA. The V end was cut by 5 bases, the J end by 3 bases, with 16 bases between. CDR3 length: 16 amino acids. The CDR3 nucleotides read TGTGCCAGCAGCCTGATGCTCGCGCGCCACACCGGGGAGCTGTTTTTT. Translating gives CASSLMLARHTGELFF.

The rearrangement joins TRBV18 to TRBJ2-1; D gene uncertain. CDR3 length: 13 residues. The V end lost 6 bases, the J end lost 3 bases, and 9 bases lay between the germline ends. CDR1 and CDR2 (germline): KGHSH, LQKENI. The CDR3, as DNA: TGTGCCAGCTCTAATAAGAACTACAATGAGCAGTTCTTC. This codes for CASSNKNYNEQFF.

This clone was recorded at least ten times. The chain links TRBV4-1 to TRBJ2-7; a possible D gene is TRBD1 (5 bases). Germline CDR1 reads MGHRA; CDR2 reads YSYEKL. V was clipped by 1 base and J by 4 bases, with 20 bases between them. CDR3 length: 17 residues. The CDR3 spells CASSQVSGRGSRYEQYF. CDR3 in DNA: TGCGCCAGCAGCCAAGTTTCAGGGCGAGGAAGCCGGTACGAGCAGTACTTC.

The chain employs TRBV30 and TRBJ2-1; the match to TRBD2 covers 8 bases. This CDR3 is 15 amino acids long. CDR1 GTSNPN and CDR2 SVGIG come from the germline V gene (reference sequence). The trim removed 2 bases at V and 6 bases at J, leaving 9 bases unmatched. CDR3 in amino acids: CAWSRGLAGINEQFF. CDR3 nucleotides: TGTGCCTGGAGTAGGGGTTTAGCGGGAATCAATGAGCAGTTCTTC.

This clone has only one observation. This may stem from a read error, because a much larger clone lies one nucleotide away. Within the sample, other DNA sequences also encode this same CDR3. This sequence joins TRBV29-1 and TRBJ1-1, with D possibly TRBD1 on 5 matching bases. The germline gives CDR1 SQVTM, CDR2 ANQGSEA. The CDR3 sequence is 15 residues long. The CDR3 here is CSAGAGWGMNTEAFF. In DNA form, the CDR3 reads TGCAGCGCTGGGGCGGGTTGGGGAATGAACACCGAAGCTTTCTTT.